This T cell receptor beta chain was identified during a study of blood T cells in healthy people across ages. Study results and limitations: The study found TCR beta diversity correlated strongly with naive T cell percentage. Older individuals had lower TCR beta diversity per million T cells (the decline was roughly linear). Unsorted PBMC input precluded a conclusive naive versus antigen-experienced comparison.

Those donating, healthy Caucasian individuals from Russia, were aged about 6 to 95. A note on this clonotype: Its target is unknown.

The use of a sample-barcoded 5' primer and a J-beta primer mix characterized a second PCR of roughly 6 to 12 cycles. TCRdb reprocessed the 5' RACE reads via MiXCR and lists one record per CDR3 protein. The sample contains about 1.4 million distinct CDR3 sequences, almost 60% of which appear only once. Germline-derived CDR1 and CDR2 are SGHRS and YFSETQ. V shed 4 bases and J shed 5 bases, with 15 bases lying between them. This CDR3 has 14 amino acids. Sequenced input: blood. V gene TRBV5-1 combines with J gene TRBJ2-5; D perhaps matches TRBD1 (6 bases). The receptor was isolated from a man between 18 and 29 years old in good health. CDR3: CASSVEQGWETQYF. The CDR3 coding sequence is TGCGCCAGCAGCGTTGAACAGGGATGGGAGACCCAGTACTTC.